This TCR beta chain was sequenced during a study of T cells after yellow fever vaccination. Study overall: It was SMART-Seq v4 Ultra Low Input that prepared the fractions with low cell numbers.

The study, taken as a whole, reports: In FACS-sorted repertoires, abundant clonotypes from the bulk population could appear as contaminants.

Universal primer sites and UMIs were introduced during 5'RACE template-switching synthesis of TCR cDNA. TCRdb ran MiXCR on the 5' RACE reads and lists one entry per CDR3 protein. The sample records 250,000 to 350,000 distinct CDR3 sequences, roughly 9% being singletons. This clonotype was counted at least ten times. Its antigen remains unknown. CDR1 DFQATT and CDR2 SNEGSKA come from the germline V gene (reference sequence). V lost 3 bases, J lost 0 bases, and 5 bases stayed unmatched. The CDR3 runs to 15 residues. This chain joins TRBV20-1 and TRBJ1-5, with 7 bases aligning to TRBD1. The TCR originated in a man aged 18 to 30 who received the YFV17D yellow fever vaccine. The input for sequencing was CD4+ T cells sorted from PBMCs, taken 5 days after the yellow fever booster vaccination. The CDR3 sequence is CSASRQGNSNQPQHF. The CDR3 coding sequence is TGCAGTGCTAGTAGACAGGGAAATAGCAATCAGCCCCAGCATTTT.